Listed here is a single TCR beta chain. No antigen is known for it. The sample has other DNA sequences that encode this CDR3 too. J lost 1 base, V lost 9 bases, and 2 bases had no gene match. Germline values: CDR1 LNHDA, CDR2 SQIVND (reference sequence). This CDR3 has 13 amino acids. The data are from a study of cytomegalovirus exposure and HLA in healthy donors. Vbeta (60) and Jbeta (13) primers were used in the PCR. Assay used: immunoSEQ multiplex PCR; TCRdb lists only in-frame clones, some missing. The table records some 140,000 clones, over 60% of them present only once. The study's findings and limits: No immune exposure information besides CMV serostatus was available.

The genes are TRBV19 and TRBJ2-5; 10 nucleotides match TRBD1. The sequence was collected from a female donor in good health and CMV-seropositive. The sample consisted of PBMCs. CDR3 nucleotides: TGTGCCAGCCGGGACAGGGGCCAAGAGACCCAGTACTTC. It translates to CASRDRGQETQYF.